What follows are 17 T cell receptor beta chains derived from one specimen sequenced in a study of neoadjuvant nivolumab and ipilimumab in lung cancer. Only in-frame clones appear in the TCRdb table, and some are missing; sequencing was by immunoSEQ multiplex PCR. The data hold approximately 31,000 clones, with more than 90% observed a single time. The sequences come from peripheral blood, collected after neoadjuvant nivolumab, alone or with ipilimumab, at or shortly before surgery. These receptors were taken from an adult with non-small cell lung cancer.

The chain joins TRBV4-1 to TRBJ1-5; TRBD1 is a possible D gene (5 bases). With 2 bases removed from V and 5 bases from J, the gap between germline ends came to 7 bases. This CDR3 has 13 residues. Germline V CDR1 and CDR2: MGHRA, YSYEKL. This CDR3 reads CASSQSGDQPQHF. As DNA, the CDR3 is TGCGCCAGCAGCCAATCGGGGGATCAGCCCCAGCATTTT.

The V call is TRBV14, the J call TRBJ2-7, with D possibly TRBD2 on 6 matching bases. There are 14 residues in the CDR3. V was shortened by 3 bases and J by 6 bases, with 15 bases between the two germline ends. Per the germline V gene, CDR1 is SGHDN and CDR2 is FVKESK. The DNA for the CDR3 is TGTGCCAGCAGCCAGAGCGGGTACGGGATCGAGCAGTACTTC. Amino acid sequence: CASSQSGYGIEQYF.

The V and J genes are TRBV2 and TRBJ2-7; a possible D gene is TRBD1 (5 bases). Germline CDR1 reads SNHLY; CDR2 reads FYNNEI. CDR3 length: 12 amino acids. V lost 7 bases and J 5 bases, leaving 12 bases between the germline ends. CDR3 amino acids: CASTRDQDEQYF. CDR3 in DNA: TGTGCCAGCACCAGGGATCAGGACGAGCAGTACTTC.

The rearrangement links TRBV5-1 to TRBJ2-2; D unresolved. The CDR3 contains 14 residues. Germline CDR1 is SGHRS and CDR2 is YFSETQ. V was clipped by 0 bases and J by 8 bases, with 11 bases between them. The DNA of the CDR3 is TGCGCCAGCAGCTTGGGCCGAGTTGGAGGGGAGCTGTTTTTT. Translation gives CASSLGRVGGELFF.

The chain joins TRBV29-1 to TRBJ2-1; the D is unclear. The CDR3 loop spans 13 amino acids. The germline V and J ends were trimmed by 6 bases and 0 bases, with 9 bases remaining between them. CDR1 is SQVTM, CDR2 ANQGSEA, per germline. Here the CDR3 reads CSVGRSSYNEQFF. The CDR3 bases are TGCAGCGTGGGCCGGAGCTCCTACAATGAGCAGTTCTTC.

The chain recombines TRBV29-1 with TRBJ1-2; tentatively, D is TRBD1 (5 bases). V lost 7 bases to trimming and J lost 0 bases, with 6 bases between them. The CDR3 is 11 residues long. Germline assignment: CDR1 SQVTM and CDR2 ANQGSEA. CDR3 nucleotides: TGCAGCGCCAGGGCTAACTATGGCTACACCTTC. Amino acids: CSARANYGYTF.

CDR3 sequence (DNA): TGTGCCAGTAGTATCCAAGGAACGCGCAATCAGCCCCAGCATTTT. Amino acid sequence: CASSIQGTRNQPQHF. The chain has TRBV19 and TRBJ1-5; D gene unclear. Germline values: CDR1 LNHDA, CDR2 SQIVND (reference sequence). V was trimmed by 3 bases and J by 2 bases, leaving 11 bases between them. The CDR3 sequence is 15 residues long.

This chain joins TRBV2 and TRBJ2-7; maybe TRBD2 (5 bases). The CDR3 has 13 amino acids. Trimming cost V 7 bases and J 6 bases, with 16 bases left between them. CDR1 SNHLY and CDR2 FYNNEI come from the germline V gene. CDR3 amino acids: CASTSIGMGEQYF. CDR3 nucleotide sequence: TGTGCCAGCACCAGCATCGGGATGGGCGAGCAGTACTTC.

This rearrangement joins TRBV28 to TRBJ1-1; D unresolved. V was trimmed by 6 bases and J by 1 base, leaving 18 bases between them. The CDR3 has 16 residues. Per germline, CDR1 MDHEN and CDR2 SYDVKM. CDR3 region: CASSLPGLGRNTEAFF. The CDR3 nucleotides read TGTGCCAGCAGCCTACCCGGATTGGGTAGGAACACTGAAGCTTTCTTT.

The table lists this clone with a few counts. The chain uses TRBV6-5 and TRBJ1-1; D is unclear. Germline assignment: CDR1 MNHEY and CDR2 SVGAGI. The CDR3 has 14 residues. The V gene lost 8 bases and the J gene lost 4 bases, with 17 bases spanning the gap. DNA for the CDR3: TGTGCCAGCGGTAGAAGGGCGCGGGGCACTGAAGCTTTCTTT. It is translated as CASGRRARGTEAFF.

The chain combines TRBV11-1 with TRBJ2-3; tentative D call: TRBD1 (6 bases). The CDR3 loop spans 15 amino acids. Germline V CDR1 and CDR2: SGHAT, FQDESV (reference sequence). Trimming took 6 bases from V and 2 from J, leaving 15 bases between them. The CDR3 DNA sequence: TGTGCCAGCAGAAGGACAGCCCTGTTCACAGATACGCAGTATTTT. Translated, it gives CASRRTALFTDTQYF.

The V call is TRBV7-9, the J call TRBJ1-2; 7 positions match TRBD1. CDR3 size: 15 residues. Germline CDR1 is SEHNR and CDR2 is FQNEAQ (reference sequence). Losses at the gene ends were 2 bases for V and 4 bases for J; bases not matched to a gene: 7. This CDR3 reads CASSLPGQPLYGYTF. CDR3 nucleotides: TGTGCCAGCAGCTTACCGGGACAGCCCCTCTATGGCTACACCTTC.

The genes are TRBV6-5 and TRBJ1-5, with D tentatively TRBD1 (6 bases). CDR3 length equals 15 residues. V shed 6 bases and J shed 2 bases, with 14 bases lying between them. Germline loops: CDR1 MNHEY, CDR2 SVGAGI. The CDR3 protein is CASRMSGVGNQPQHF. CDR3 sequence (DNA): TGTGCCAGCAGGATGTCAGGGGTCGGCAATCAGCCCCAGCATTTT.

The gene calls are TRBV18 and TRBJ2-3, with TRBD1 as a possible D gene (5 bases). The CDR3 consists of 13 residues. V was trimmed by 6 bases and J by 0 bases, leaving 7 bases between them. Germline CDR1 and CDR2: KGHSH and LQKENI. In DNA, the CDR3 is TGTGCCAGCTCCCAGGGTAGCACAGATACGCAGTATTTT. Amino acid sequence: CASSQGSTDTQYF.

This chain connects TRBV7-9 to TRBJ2-7; no firm D call. Trimming cost V 1 base and J 7 bases, with 11 bases left between them. This CDR3 comprises 13 residues. Germline-derived CDR1 and CDR2 are SEHNR and FQNEAQ (reference sequence). The CDR3 is CASSLDFRGEQYF. For the CDR3, the DNA is TGTGCCAGCAGCTTAGATTTCCGTGGGGAGCAGTACTTC.

The V and J genes are TRBV25-1 and TRBJ2-2, with TRBD2 matching 10 bases. J was trimmed by 7 bases and V by 10 bases; bases with no gene match: 12. The CDR3 covers 15 residues. Germline V gene lookup returns CDR1 MGHDK and CDR2 SYGVNS. CDR3 in DNA: TGTGCCACCTCAGGACTAGCGGCGATTGTCGGGGAGCTGTTTTTT. It yields the protein CATSGLAAIVGELFF.

This clone appeared once. The chain carries TRBV6-6 and TRBJ1-2, with D unclear. CDR1 and CDR2 (germline): MNHNY, SVGAGI (reference sequence). The CDR3 contains 13 residues. Trimming cost V 4 bases and J 6 bases, with 12 bases left between them. The CDR3 spells CASSSTDWNGYTF. CDR3 nucleotide sequence: TGTGCCAGCAGTTCCACGGACTGGAATGGCTACACCTTC.